The clone carrying this T cell receptor (beta chain) was found many times. TCRdb fed the 5' RACE reads into MiXCR, producing one record per CDR3 protein. The repertoire holds a few hundred thousand distinct CDR3 sequences, with approximately 18% as singletons. The data derive from a study of identical twins. The CDR3 runs to 14 residues. CDR1 and CDR2 from the germline V gene are SQVTM and ANQGSEA. The V gene lost 0 bases and the J gene lost 3 bases, with 12 bases spanning the gap. The sequenced material came from naive T cells sorted from blood. The chain uses TRBV29-1 and TRBJ2-7; no clear D. This clonotype was obtained from a man aged 45-65 years in good health. In DNA, the CDR3 is TGCAGCGTTGAAGATCGGTCCAGGAACTACGAGCAGTACTTC. Protein product: CSVEDRSRNYEQYF.